These T cell receptor beta chains were read from a single sample in a study of blood T cell repertoires in COVID-19. TCRdb's copy holds only in-frame clones and misses some; the assay was immunoSEQ multiplex PCR. This table holds about 200,000 clones, 75% to 90% found once. The sample comprised peripheral blood. Receptor source: a human donor in a cohort sampled during active COVID-19. CDR3s include the opening cysteine and the closing phenylalanine or tryptophan. Fields, in order: clone size, V gene, D gene, J gene, CDR3 DNA, CDR3 protein. The D gene is left open where the match is weak. A clone size is listed for some rows: how often the clone was seen (once, few, many), or a class if it is expanded.

clone size: -; V gene: TRBV6-5; D gene: -; J gene: TRBJ2-3; CDR3 DNA: TGTGCCAGCAGTTACGGCGGCGGGATCACAGATACGCAGTATTTT; CDR3 protein: CASSYGGGITDTQYF
clone size: -; V gene: TRBV15; D gene: -; J gene: TRBJ2-5; CDR3 DNA: TGTGCCACCAGCAGACTGACTAGGGAAGAGACCCAGTACTTC; CDR3 protein: CATSRLTREETQYF
clone size: -; V gene: TRBV6-1; D gene: -; J gene: TRBJ2-1; CDR3 DNA: TGTGCCAGCAGTGAAGTTCTCGAGCAGTTCTTC; CDR3 protein: CASSEVLEQFF
clone size: few; V gene: TRBV19; D gene: TRBD1; J gene: TRBJ1-2; CDR3 DNA: TGTGCCAGTAGTATGGACAGGGAGAGTAGCTACACCTTC; CDR3 protein: CASSMDRESSYTF
clone size: -; V gene: TRBV27; D gene: -; J gene: TRBJ1-5; CDR3 DNA: TGTGCCAGCAGTTTATATTGGGCGATCAATCAGCCCCAGCATTTT; CDR3 protein: CASSLYWAINQPQHF
clone size: -; V gene: TRBV7-8; D gene: -; J gene: TRBJ2-2; CDR3 DNA: TGTGCCAGCAGCTGGGAGGAGGGAGGGGGCACCGGGGAGCTGTTTTTT; CDR3 protein: CASSWEEGGGTGELFF
clone size: once; V gene: TRBV11-2; D gene: -; J gene: TRBJ1-4; CDR3 DNA: TGTGCCAGCAGCCCATTAGGGACTTCCTCGACTTCAACTAATGAAAAACTGTTTTTT; CDR3 protein: CASSPLGTSSTSTNEKLFF
clone size: -; V gene: TRBV28; D gene: TRBD2; J gene: TRBJ2-1; CDR3 DNA: TGTGCCAGCAGTTGGGAGGGCCAGGCAGATGAGCAGTTCTTC; CDR3 protein: CASSWEGQADEQFF
clone size: -; V gene: TRBV12-5; D gene: TRBD2; J gene: TRBJ2-7; CDR3 DNA: TGTGCTAGTGGACTAGCGGGAACCTACGAGCAGTACTTC; CDR3 protein: CASGLAGTYEQYF
clone size: -; V gene: TRBV21-1; D gene: -; J gene: TRBJ2-7; CDR3 DNA: TGTGCCAGCAGCAATAAATACGAGCAGTACTTC; CDR3 protein: CASSNKYEQYF
clone size: -; V gene: TRBV7-9; D gene: -; J gene: TRBJ1-1; CDR3 DNA: TGTGCCAGCAGCTTACTAGGGCAGGGGAACACTGAAGCTTTCTTT; CDR3 protein: CASSLLGQGNTEAFF
clone size: -; V gene: TRBV6-2/TRBV6-3; D gene: TRBD1; J gene: TRBJ1-2; CDR3 DNA: TGTGCCAGCAGTCGGACAGGCTCGTATGGCTACACCTTC; CDR3 protein: CASSRTGSYGYTF
clone size: -; V gene: TRBV18; D gene: TRBD1; J gene: TRBJ1-1; CDR3 DNA: TGTGCCAGCTCTAAAGGGGGCGACACTGAAGCTTTCTTT; CDR3 protein: CASSKGGDTEAFF
clone size: -; V gene: TRBV6-2/TRBV6-3; D gene: -; J gene: TRBJ1-3; CDR3 DNA: TGTGCCAGCAGCCTTGACTTTGACTCTGGAAACACCATATATTTT; CDR3 protein: CASSLDFDSGNTIYF
clone size: -; V gene: TRBV7-9; D gene: -; J gene: TRBJ2-7; CDR3 DNA: TGTGCCAGCAGCCAGGTCGAGGGAGGAGGCTCCTACGAGCAGTACTTC; CDR3 protein: CASSQVEGGGSYEQYF
clone size: -; V gene: TRBV27; D gene: TRBD1; J gene: TRBJ2-1; CDR3 DNA: TGTGCCAGCAGTTCCCCAGGGGGTGAGCAGTTCTTC; CDR3 protein: CASSSPGGEQFF
clone size: -; V gene: TRBV19; D gene: -; J gene: TRBJ1-1; CDR3 DNA: TGTGCCAGTAGTATGATGGCAGGGTACACTGAAGCTTTCTTT; CDR3 protein: CASSMMAGYTEAFF
clone size: -; V gene: TRBV4-2; D gene: TRBD2; J gene: TRBJ2-7; CDR3 DNA: TGTGCCAGCAGCCCCGGCCGGGGTAGCGGGAGGTCTAACGAGCAGTACTTC; CDR3 protein: CASSPGRGSGRSNEQYF
clone size: -; V gene: TRBV5-5; D gene: TRBD1; J gene: TRBJ2-7; CDR3 DNA: TGTGCCAGCAGCCCCGACAGGGCCCTATGGGAGCAGTACTTC; CDR3 protein: CASSPDRALWEQYF
clone size: -; V gene: TRBV28; D gene: -; J gene: TRBJ1-1; CDR3 DNA: TGTGCCAGCACCGGGAATGAAGCTTTCTTT; CDR3 protein: CASTGNEAFF
clone size: once; V gene: TRBV5-4; D gene: TRBD2; J gene: TRBJ2-2; CDR3 DNA: TGTGCCAGCAGCCCCAGACTAGCGGGAGTGGTCGGGGAGCTGTTTTTT; CDR3 protein: CASSPRLAGVVGELFF
clone size: once; V gene: TRBV19; D gene: TRBD1; J gene: TRBJ1-5; CDR3 DNA: TGTGCCAGTAGTGACTCATGGACAGGGGGGTTCAATCAGCCCCAGCATTTT; CDR3 protein: CASSDSWTGGFNQPQHF
clone size: -; V gene: TRBV28; D gene: TRBD2; J gene: TRBJ2-7; CDR3 DNA: TGTGCCAGCATTCAGCGGGAGTCCTACGAGCAGTACTTC; CDR3 protein: CASIQRESYEQYF
clone size: -; V gene: TRBV7-2; D gene: -; J gene: TRBJ2-1; CDR3 DNA: TGTGCCAGCAGCTTGACGGGAGCTAGCTACAATGAGCAGTTCTTC; CDR3 protein: CASSLTGASYNEQFF
clone size: -; V gene: TRBV5-4; D gene: TRBD2; J gene: TRBJ2-5; CDR3 DNA: TGTGCCAGCAGCCGAGGTCTAGCGGGAGATATCCAAGAGACCCAGTACTTC; CDR3 protein: CASSRGLAGDIQETQYF
clone size: -; V gene: TRBV10-3; D gene: TRBD1; J gene: TRBJ2-7; CDR3 DNA: TGTGCCATCAGTAGACAGGGGGACGAGCAGTACTTC; CDR3 protein: CAISRQGDEQYF
clone size: -; V gene: TRBV27; D gene: TRBD1; J gene: TRBJ1-6; CDR3 DNA: TGTGCCAGCAGTCCGGACAGGGGCAATTCACCCCTCCACTTT; CDR3 protein: CASSPDRGNSPLHF
clone size: -; V gene: TRBV7-9; D gene: TRBD2; J gene: TRBJ2-1; CDR3 DNA: TGTGCCAGCAGCCCACTAGCGGGAGGCCACAATGAGCAGTTCTTC; CDR3 protein: CASSPLAGGHNEQFF
clone size: few; V gene: TRBV5-4; D gene: -; J gene: TRBJ2-7; CDR3 DNA: TGTGCCAGCAGCCATGAACAGGGCTCCTACGAGCAGTACTTC; CDR3 protein: CASSHEQGSYEQYF
clone size: -; V gene: TRBV19; D gene: TRBD1; J gene: TRBJ1-4; CDR3 DNA: TGTGCCAGTAAGGGGGCCCGCAATGAAAAACTGTTTTTT; CDR3 protein: CASKGARNEKLFF
clone size: -; V gene: TRBV5-1; D gene: -; J gene: TRBJ1-1; CDR3 DNA: TGCGCCAGCAGCACGCGGGAGAACACTGAAGCTTTCTTT; CDR3 protein: CASSTRENTEAFF
clone size: -; V gene: TRBV15; D gene: TRBD1; J gene: TRBJ2-2; CDR3 DNA: TGTGCCACCAGCAGAGGACAGGGGACCCGGGAGCTGTTTTTT; CDR3 protein: CATSRGQGTRELFF
clone size: -; V gene: TRBV5-1; D gene: -; J gene: TRBJ2-7; CDR3 DNA: TGCGCCAGCGGCCTTAGCGGAGCCTACGAGCAGTACTTC; CDR3 protein: CASGLSGAYEQYF
clone size: -; V gene: TRBV4-1; D gene: TRBD2; J gene: TRBJ2-7; CDR3 DNA: TGCGCCAGCAGCCTTCAGCGGGCGGGAGCCCTCGGCGAGCAGTACTTC; CDR3 protein: CASSLQRAGALGEQYF
clone size: -; V gene: TRBV9; D gene: TRBD2; J gene: TRBJ2-7; CDR3 DNA: TGTGCCAGCAGCGTAGGGAGCGGGAGTTTTTCCGAGCAGTACTTC; CDR3 protein: CASSVGSGSFSEQYF
clone size: -; V gene: TRBV27; D gene: -; J gene: TRBJ1-6; CDR3 DNA: TGTGCCAGCAGTTTTAACAGCCTCAAGAATTCACCCCTCCACTTT; CDR3 protein: CASSFNSLKNSPLHF
clone size: -; V gene: TRBV7-8; D gene: -; J gene: TRBJ2-7; CDR3 DNA: TGTGCCAGCAGCGGTGTGGAGGCGACATTGACCTACGAGCAGTACTTC; CDR3 protein: CASSGVEATLTYEQYF
clone size: -; V gene: TRBV4-2; D gene: TRBD1; J gene: TRBJ1-6; CDR3 DNA: TGTGCCAGCAGCCAAGAAGGGGGACAGCTCAATTCACCCCTCCACTTT; CDR3 protein: CASSQEGGQLNSPLHF
clone size: -; V gene: TRBV4-3; D gene: -; J gene: TRBJ2-1; CDR3 DNA: TGCGCCAGCAGCCAAGTCCGGGACTCCTACAATGAGCAGTTCTTC; CDR3 protein: CASSQVRDSYNEQFF
clone size: -; V gene: TRBV28; D gene: -; J gene: TRBJ1-5; CDR3 DNA: TGTGCCAGCAGGACCCGGGGGGCTAGAGGGCAGCCCCAGCATTTT; CDR3 protein: CASRTRGARGQPQHF
clone size: -; V gene: TRBV27; D gene: -; J gene: TRBJ2-7; CDR3 DNA: TGTGCCAGCAGCCGAAGGAGCGGCGAGCAGTACTTC; CDR3 protein: CASSRRSGEQYF
clone size: -; V gene: TRBV7-9; D gene: TRBD1; J gene: TRBJ1-1; CDR3 DNA: TGTGCCAGCAGCTCTGGTTCCCCGACAGGGCACACTGAAGCTTTCTTT; CDR3 protein: CASSSGSPTGHTEAFF
clone size: few; V gene: TRBV29-1; D gene: -; J gene: TRBJ1-5; CDR3 DNA: TGCAGCGTTGGGGTGAGCGGTCCAGGCCCTTTACATTTT; CDR3 protein: CSVGVSGPGPLHF
clone size: once; V gene: TRBV7-2; D gene: -; J gene: TRBJ1-2; CDR3 DNA: TGTGCCAGCAGCTTAGCGGTCACAGAATACTATGGCTACACCTTC; CDR3 protein: CASSLAVTEYYGYTF
clone size: -; V gene: TRBV18; D gene: -; J gene: TRBJ2-7; CDR3 DNA: TGTGCCAGCTCACTACTCGTGCAGGGTAGTCGTAGCGAGCAGTACTTC; CDR3 protein: CASSLLVQGSRSEQYF
clone size: once; V gene: TRBV9; D gene: TRBD2; J gene: TRBJ2-2; CDR3 DNA: TGTGCCAGCAGCGTAGCTGGGAGGGCCGGGGAGCTGTTTTTT; CDR3 protein: CASSVAGRAGELFF
clone size: -; V gene: TRBV3-1/TRBV3-2; D gene: TRBD1; J gene: TRBJ1-1; CDR3 DNA: TGTGCCAGCAGCCAAGAAGTCAAGGACAGGGTTTTTGGCACTGAAGCTTTCTTT; CDR3 protein: CASSQEVKDRVFGTEAFF
clone size: -; V gene: TRBV7-2; D gene: -; J gene: TRBJ2-5; CDR3 DNA: TGTGCCAGCAGCCTTAATGGAGGGCCATCAGAGACCCAGTACTTC; CDR3 protein: CASSLNGGPSETQYF
clone size: -; V gene: TRBV19; D gene: -; J gene: TRBJ1-1; CDR3 DNA: TGTGCCAGTAGTATCTCGGCTGGGGGGACTGAAGCTTTCTTT; CDR3 protein: CASSISAGGTEAFF
clone size: -; V gene: TRBV7-9; D gene: -; J gene: TRBJ2-7; CDR3 DNA: TGTGCCAGCAGCCATACAGGGAGACAGTACTTC; CDR3 protein: CASSHTGRQYF